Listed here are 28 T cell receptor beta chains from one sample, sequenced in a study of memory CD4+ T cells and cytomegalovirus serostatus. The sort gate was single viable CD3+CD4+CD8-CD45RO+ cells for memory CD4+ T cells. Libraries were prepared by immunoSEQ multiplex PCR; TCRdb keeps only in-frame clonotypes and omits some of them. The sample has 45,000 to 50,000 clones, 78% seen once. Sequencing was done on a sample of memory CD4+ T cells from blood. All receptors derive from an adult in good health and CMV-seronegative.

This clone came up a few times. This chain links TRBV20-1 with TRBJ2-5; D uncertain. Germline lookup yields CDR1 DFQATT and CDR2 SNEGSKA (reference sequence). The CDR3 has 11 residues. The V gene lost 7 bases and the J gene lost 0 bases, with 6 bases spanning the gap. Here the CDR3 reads CSGEYQETQYF. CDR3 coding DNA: TGCAGTGGCGAGTACCAAGAGACCCAGTACTTC.

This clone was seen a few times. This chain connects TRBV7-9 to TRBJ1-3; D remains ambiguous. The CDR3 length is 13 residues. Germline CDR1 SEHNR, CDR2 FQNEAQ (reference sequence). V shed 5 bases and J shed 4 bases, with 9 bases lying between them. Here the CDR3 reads CASSRIQGNTIYF. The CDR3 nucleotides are TGTGCCAGCAGCAGGATTCAGGGAAACACCATATATTTT. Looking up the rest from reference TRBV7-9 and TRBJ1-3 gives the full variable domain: DTGVSQNPRHKITKRGQNVTFRCDPISEHNRLYWYRQTLGQGPEFLTYFQNEAQLEKSRLLSDRFSAERPKGSFSTLEIQRTEQGDSAMYLCASSRIQGNTIYFGEGSWLTVV.

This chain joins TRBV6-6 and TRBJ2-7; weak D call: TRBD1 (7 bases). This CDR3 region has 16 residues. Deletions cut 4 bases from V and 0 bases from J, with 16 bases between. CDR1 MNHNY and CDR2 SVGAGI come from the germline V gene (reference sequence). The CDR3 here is CASSSRQGGSSYEQYF. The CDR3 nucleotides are TGTGCCAGCAGTTCGCGACAGGGAGGAAGCTCCTACGAGCAGTACTTC.

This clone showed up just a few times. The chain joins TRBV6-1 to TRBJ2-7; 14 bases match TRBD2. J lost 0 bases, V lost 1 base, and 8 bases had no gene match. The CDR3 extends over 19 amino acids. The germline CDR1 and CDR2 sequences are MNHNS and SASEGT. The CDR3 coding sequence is TGTGCCAGCAGTGAAGACGGTGGACTAGCGGGAGGTTACTCCTACGAGCAGTACTTC. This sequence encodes CASSEDGGLAGGYSYEQYF.

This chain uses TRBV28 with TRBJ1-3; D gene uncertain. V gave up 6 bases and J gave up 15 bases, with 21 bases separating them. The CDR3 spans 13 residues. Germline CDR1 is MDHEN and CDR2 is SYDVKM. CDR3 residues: CASRGGQAVGGYF. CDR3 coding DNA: TGTGCCAGCAGGGGTGGGCAGGCAGTAGGAGGATATTTT.

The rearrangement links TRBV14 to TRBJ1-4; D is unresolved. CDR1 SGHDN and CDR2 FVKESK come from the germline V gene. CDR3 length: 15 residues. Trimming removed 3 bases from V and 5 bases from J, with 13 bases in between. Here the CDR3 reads CASSQRAAPNEKLFF. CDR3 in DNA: TGTGCCAGCAGCCAGCGGGCCGCCCCCAATGAAAAACTGTTTTTT.

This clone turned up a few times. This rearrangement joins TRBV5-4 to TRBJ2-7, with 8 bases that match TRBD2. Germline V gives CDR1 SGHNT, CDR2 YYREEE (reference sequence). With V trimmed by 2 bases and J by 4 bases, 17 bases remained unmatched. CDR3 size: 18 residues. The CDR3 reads CASSLTGLGRMEGYEQYF. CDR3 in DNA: TGTGCCAGCAGCTTAACGGGACTAGGTCGTATGGAAGGGTACGAGCAGTACTTC.

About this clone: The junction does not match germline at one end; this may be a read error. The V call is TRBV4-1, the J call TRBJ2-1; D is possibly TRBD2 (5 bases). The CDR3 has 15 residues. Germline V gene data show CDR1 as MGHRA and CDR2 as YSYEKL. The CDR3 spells CASSQEGDGENEQFF. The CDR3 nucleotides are TGCGCCAGCAGTCAAGAGGGTGATGGGGAAAATGAGCAGTTCTTC.

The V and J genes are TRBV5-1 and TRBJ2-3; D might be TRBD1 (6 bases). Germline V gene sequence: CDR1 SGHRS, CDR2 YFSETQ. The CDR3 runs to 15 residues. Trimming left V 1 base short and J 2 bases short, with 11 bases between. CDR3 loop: CASSLSRGYTDTQYF. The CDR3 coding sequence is TGCGCCAGCAGCTTGTCCAGGGGCTACACAGATACGCAGTATTTT. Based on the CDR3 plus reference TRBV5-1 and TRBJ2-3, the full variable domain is KAGVTQTPRYLIKTRGQQVTLSCSPISGHRSVSWYQQTPGQGLQFLFEYFSETQRNKGNFPGRFSGRQFSNSRSEMNVSTLELGDSALYLCASSLSRGYTDTQYFGPGTRLTVL.

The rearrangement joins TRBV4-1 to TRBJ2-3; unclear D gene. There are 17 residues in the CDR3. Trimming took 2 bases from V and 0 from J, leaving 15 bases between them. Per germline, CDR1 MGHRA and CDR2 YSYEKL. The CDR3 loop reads CASSQRDPRSSTDTQYF. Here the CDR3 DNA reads TGCGCCAGCAGCCAAAGAGACCCTCGAAGTAGCACAGATACGCAGTATTTT.

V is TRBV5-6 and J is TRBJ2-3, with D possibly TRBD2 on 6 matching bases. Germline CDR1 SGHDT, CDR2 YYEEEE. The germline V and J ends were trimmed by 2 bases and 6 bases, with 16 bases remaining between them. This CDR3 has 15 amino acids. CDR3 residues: CASSFPGSLSDTQYF. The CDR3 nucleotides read TGTGCCAGCAGCTTCCCCGGGAGTCTCTCGGATACGCAGTATTTT.

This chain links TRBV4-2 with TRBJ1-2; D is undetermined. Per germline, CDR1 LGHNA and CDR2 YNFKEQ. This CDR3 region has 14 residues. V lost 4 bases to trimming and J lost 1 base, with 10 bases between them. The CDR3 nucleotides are TGTGCCAGCAGCCCGACGCGTCTTAACTATGGCTACACCTTC. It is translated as CASSPTRLNYGYTF.

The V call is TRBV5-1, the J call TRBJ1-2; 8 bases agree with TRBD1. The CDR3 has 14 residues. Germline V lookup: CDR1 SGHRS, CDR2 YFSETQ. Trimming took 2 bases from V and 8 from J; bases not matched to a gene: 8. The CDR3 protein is CASSLLTGGDGYTF. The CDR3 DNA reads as TGCGCCAGCAGCTTATTAACAGGGGGAGACGGCTACACCTTC.

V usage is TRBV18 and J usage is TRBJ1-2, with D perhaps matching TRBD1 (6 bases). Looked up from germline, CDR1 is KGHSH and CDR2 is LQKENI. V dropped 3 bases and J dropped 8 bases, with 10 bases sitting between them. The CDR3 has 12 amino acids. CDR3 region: CASSPPGEGYTF. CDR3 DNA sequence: TGTGCCAGCTCACCGCCAGGGGAGGGCTACACCTTC. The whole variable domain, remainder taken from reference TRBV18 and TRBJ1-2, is NAGVMQNPRHLVRRRGQEARLRCSPMKGHSHVYWYRQLPEEGLKFMVYLQKENIIDESGMPKERFSAEFPKEGPSILRIQQVVRGDSAAYFCASSPPGEGYTFGSGTRLTVV.

CDR3 in amino acids: CASSLEGGVEETQYF. CDR3 in DNA: TGCGCCAGCAGCTTAGAGGGGGGAGTTGAAGAGACCCAGTACTTC. The rearrangement links TRBV5-1 to TRBJ2-5; D may correspond to TRBD1 or TRBD2 (6 bases each). This CDR3 has 15 residues. V was clipped by 2 bases and J by 3 bases, with 14 bases between them. From germline, CDR1 is SGHRS and CDR2 YFSETQ.

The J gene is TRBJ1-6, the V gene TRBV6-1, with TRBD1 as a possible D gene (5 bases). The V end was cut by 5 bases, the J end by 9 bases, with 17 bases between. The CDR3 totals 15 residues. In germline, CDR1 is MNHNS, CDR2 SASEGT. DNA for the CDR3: TGTGCCAGCAGTTCCACCTCGGGGACTGGTTCACCCCTCCACTTT. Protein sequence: CASSSTSGTGSPLHF.

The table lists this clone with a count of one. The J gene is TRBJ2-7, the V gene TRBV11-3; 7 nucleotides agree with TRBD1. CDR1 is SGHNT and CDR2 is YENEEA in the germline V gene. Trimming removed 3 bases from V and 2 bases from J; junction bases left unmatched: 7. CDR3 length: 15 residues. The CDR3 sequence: CASSFGRQGAYEQYF. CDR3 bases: TGTGCCAGCAGCTTTGGGAGACAGGGAGCCTACGAGCAGTACTTC.

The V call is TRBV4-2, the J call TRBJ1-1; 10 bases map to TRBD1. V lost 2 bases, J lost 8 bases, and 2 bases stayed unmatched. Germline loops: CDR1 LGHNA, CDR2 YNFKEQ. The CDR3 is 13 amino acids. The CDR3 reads CASSQKTGGEAFF. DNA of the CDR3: TGTGCCAGCAGCCAAAAGACAGGGGGCGAAGCTTTCTTT.

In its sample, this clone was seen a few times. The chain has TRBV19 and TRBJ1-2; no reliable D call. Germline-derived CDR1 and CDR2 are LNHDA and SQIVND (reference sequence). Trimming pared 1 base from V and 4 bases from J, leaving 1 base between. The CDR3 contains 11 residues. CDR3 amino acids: CASSIGYGYTF. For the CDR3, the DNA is TGTGCCAGTAGTATAGGCTATGGCTACACCTTC. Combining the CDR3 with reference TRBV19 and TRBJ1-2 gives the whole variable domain DGGITQSPKYLFRKEGQNVTLSCEQNLNHDAMYWYRQDPGQGLRLIYYSQIVNDFQKGDIAEGYSVSREKKESFPLTVTSAQKNPTAFYLCASSIGYGYTFGSGTRLTVV.

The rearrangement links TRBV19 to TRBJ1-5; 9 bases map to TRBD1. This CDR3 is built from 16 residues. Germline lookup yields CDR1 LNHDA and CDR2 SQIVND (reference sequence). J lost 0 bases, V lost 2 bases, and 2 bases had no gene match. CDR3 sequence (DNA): TGTGCCAGTAGTATATTGGGACAGGGTAGCAATCAGCCCCAGCATTTT. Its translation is CASSILGQGSNQPQHF.

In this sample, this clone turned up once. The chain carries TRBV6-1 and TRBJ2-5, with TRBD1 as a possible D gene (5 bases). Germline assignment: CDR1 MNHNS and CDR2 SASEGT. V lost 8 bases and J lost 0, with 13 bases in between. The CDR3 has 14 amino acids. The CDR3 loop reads CASSQGLHQETQYF. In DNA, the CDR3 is TGTGCCAGCTCCCAGGGATTGCACCAAGAGACCCAGTACTTC.

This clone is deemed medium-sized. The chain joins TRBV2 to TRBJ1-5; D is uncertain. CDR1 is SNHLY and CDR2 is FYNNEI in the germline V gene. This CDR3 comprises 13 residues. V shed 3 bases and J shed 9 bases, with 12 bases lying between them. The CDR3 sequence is CASSDAGILPQHF. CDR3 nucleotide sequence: TGTGCCAGCAGTGATGCGGGGATACTGCCCCAGCATTTT.

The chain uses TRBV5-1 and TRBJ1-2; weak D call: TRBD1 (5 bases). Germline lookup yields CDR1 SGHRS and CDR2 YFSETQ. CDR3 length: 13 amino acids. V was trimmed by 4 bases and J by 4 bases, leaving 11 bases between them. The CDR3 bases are TGCGCCAGCAGCGTGGGACGGACCTATGGCTACACCTTC. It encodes CASSVGRTYGYTF.

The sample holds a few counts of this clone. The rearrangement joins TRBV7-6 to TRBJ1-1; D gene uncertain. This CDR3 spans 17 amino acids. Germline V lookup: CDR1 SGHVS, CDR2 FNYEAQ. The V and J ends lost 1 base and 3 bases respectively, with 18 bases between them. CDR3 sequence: CASSLGPPRAKDTEAFF. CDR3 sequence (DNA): TGTGCCAGCAGCTTAGGCCCTCCCCGGGCGAAGGACACTGAAGCTTTCTTT.

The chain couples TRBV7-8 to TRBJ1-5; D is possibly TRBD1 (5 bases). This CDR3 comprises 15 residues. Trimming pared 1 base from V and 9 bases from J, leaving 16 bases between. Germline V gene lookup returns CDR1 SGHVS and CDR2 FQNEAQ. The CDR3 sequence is CASSLGRDRRRPQHF. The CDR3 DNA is TGTGCCAGCAGCTTAGGCCGGGACCGTCGACGGCCCCAGCATTTT. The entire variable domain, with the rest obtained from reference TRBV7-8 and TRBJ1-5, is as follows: GAGVSQSPRYKVAKRGQDVALRCDPISGHVSLFWYQQALGQGPEFLTYFQNEAQLDKSGLPSDRFFAERPEGSVSTLKIQRTQQEDSAVYLCASSLGRDRRRPQHFGDGTRLSIL.

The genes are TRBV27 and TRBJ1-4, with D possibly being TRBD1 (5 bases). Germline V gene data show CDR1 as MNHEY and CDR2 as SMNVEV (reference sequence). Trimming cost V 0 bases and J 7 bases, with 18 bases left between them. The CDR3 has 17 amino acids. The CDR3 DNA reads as TGTGCCAGCAGTTTATCTGGTTGGGGCCCGAGTGGTGAAAAACTGTTTTTT. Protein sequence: CASSLSGWGPSGEKLFF.

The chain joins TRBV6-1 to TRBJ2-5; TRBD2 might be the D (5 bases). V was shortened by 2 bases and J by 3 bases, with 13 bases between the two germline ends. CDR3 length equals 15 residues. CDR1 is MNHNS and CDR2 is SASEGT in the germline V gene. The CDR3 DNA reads TGTGCCAGCAGTGAACGGGAAGGGTGGAAAGAGACCCAGTACTTC. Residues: CASSEREGWKETQYF.

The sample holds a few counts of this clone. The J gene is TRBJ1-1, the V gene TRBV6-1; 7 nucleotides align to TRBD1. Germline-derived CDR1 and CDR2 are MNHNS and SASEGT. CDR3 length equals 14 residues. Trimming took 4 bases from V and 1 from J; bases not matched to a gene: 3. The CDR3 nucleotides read TGTGCCAGCAGTGCGGACAGGCGGAACACTGAAGCTTTCTTT. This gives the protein CASSADRRNTEAFF.